This is a list of T cell receptor beta chains from one sample in a study of early T cells in non-severe SARS-CoV-2 infection. TCRdb used MiXCR to reprocess the 5' RACE reads, holding one entry per CDR3 protein. The data contain some 97,000 distinct CDR3 sequences, approximately 10% of them seen just once; the ten biggest clones take up approximately 4.5%. Sequences were derived from whole blood, sampled at baseline. These receptors all come from an adult who was a healthcare worker with PCR-confirmed SARS-CoV-2 infection or an uninfected control (not recorded which). CDR3s include the opening cysteine and the closing phenylalanine or tryptophan. The D gene is left open where the match is weak. The size entry is marked missing in some rows and otherwise reads once, few, many or a size class.

CDR3 protein: CASSEVSSGGPLPSTDTQYF; CDR3 DNA: TGTGCCAGCAGTGAGGTTTCTAGCGGGGGCCCTTTACCTAGCACAGATACGCAGTATTTT; D gene: TRBD2; J gene: TRBJ2-3; V gene: TRBV6-1; clone size: .
CDR3 protein: CASSTGNGYTF; CDR3 DNA: TGTGCCAGCAGCACAGGGAATGGCTACACCTTC; D gene: .; J gene: TRBJ1-2; V gene: TRBV2; clone size: many
CDR3 protein: CASSQTYSGNTIYF; CDR3 DNA: TGTGCCAGCAGCCAAACATACTCTGGAAACACCATATATTTT; D gene: .; J gene: TRBJ1-3; V gene: TRBV3-1; clone size: many
CDR3 protein: CASSLLAEQFF; CDR3 DNA: TGTGCCAGCAGTTTATTGGCTGAGCAGTTCTTC; D gene: .; J gene: TRBJ2-1; V gene: TRBV28; clone size: few
CDR3 protein: CSARFSGGIYNEQFF; CDR3 DNA: TGCAGTGCTAGGTTCTCCGGAGGGATCTACAATGAGCAGTTCTTC; D gene: .; J gene: TRBJ2-1; V gene: TRBV20-1; clone size: .
CDR3 protein: CASSLGLAGALADTQYF; CDR3 DNA: TGTGCCAGCAGCCTGGGACTAGCGGGAGCCCTCGCAGATACGCAGTATTTT; D gene: TRBD2; J gene: TRBJ2-3; V gene: TRBV11-1; clone size: .
CDR3 protein: CASSTGAGSEAFF; CDR3 DNA: TGTGCCAGCAGTACCGGGGCAGGGAGTGAAGCTTTCTTT; D gene: .; J gene: TRBJ1-1; V gene: TRBV12-3/TRBV12-4; clone size: few
CDR3 protein: CASSLDVADTQYF; CDR3 DNA: TGTGCCAGCAGCTTAGATGTGGCGGATACGCAGTATTTT; D gene: .; J gene: TRBJ2-3; V gene: TRBV7-6; clone size: many
CDR3 protein: CASSPGGVLGYTF; CDR3 DNA: TGTGCCAGCAGCCCAGGAGGCGTTTTGGGCTACACCTTC; D gene: .; J gene: TRBJ1-2; V gene: TRBV7-8; clone size: many
CDR3 protein: CAIRWDWNRYEQYF; CDR3 DNA: TGTGCCATCAGGTGGGACTGGAACCGCTACGAGCAGTACTTC; D gene: .; J gene: TRBJ2-7; V gene: TRBV10-3; clone size: once
CDR3 protein: CASSQDWDFQETQYF; CDR3 DNA: TGTGCCAGCAGCCAAGACTGGGACTTCCAAGAGACCCAGTACTTC; D gene: .; J gene: TRBJ2-5; V gene: TRBV7-2; clone size: few
CDR3 protein: CSVVIFGQLNTEAFF; CDR3 DNA: TGCAGCGTTGTTATCTTCGGACAGTTGAACACTGAAGCTTTCTTT; D gene: .; J gene: TRBJ1-1; V gene: TRBV29-1; clone size: many
CDR3 protein: CASSQGQGEQFF; CDR3 DNA: TGTGCCAGCAGCCAAGGACAGGGTGAGCAGTTCTTC; D gene: TRBD1; J gene: TRBJ2-1; V gene: TRBV3-1; clone size: .
CDR3 protein: CASSLEGPYNEQFF; CDR3 DNA: TGTGCCAGCAGCCTCGAAGGTCCCTACAATGAGCAGTTCTTC; D gene: .; J gene: TRBJ2-1; V gene: TRBV7-3; clone size: few
CDR3 protein: CASSRAPGRGSEYNEQFF; CDR3 DNA: TGTGCCAGCTCCAGGGCGCCGGGGCGAGGGAGCGAATACAATGAGCAGTTCTTC; D gene: .; J gene: TRBJ2-1; V gene: TRBV18; clone size: few
CDR3 protein: CASSLVLRGSAGDRYNEQFF; CDR3 DNA: TGTGCCAGCAGCTTAGTTCTCCGCGGCTCAGCGGGAGATCGTTACAATGAGCAGTTCTTC; D gene: TRBD2; J gene: TRBJ2-1; V gene: TRBV11-2; clone size: .
CDR3 protein: CASEKTNYGYTF; CDR3 DNA: TGTGCCAGCGAGAAAACTAACTATGGCTACACCTTC; D gene: .; J gene: TRBJ1-2; V gene: TRBV7-9; clone size: .
CDR3 protein: CASKVARGQETQYF; CDR3 DNA: TGCGCCAGCAAGGTGGCGAGAGGCCAAGAGACCCAGTACTTC; D gene: .; J gene: TRBJ2-5; V gene: TRBV5-1; clone size: few
CDR3 protein: CASSQAGVNEQFF; CDR3 DNA: TGTGCCAGCAGCCAGGCAGGGGTCAATGAGCAGTTCTTC; D gene: .; J gene: TRBJ2-1; V gene: TRBV7-9; clone size: many
CDR3 protein: CASSWDVGTGDYGYTF; CDR3 DNA: TGTGCCAGCAGCTGGGATGTCGGGACAGGGGACTATGGCTACACCTTC; D gene: TRBD1; J gene: TRBJ1-2; V gene: TRBV5-6; clone size: few
CDR3 protein: CASSYYSSGGYEQYF; CDR3 DNA: TGTGCCAGCAGTTACTATTCTAGCGGGGGCTACGAGCAGTACTTC; D gene: TRBD2; J gene: TRBJ2-7; V gene: TRBV6-6; clone size: .
CDR3 protein: CASSLGTTTNSPLHF; CDR3 DNA: TGTGCCAGCAGCTTGGGAACAACCACTAATTCACCCCTCCACTTT; D gene: .; J gene: TRBJ1-6; V gene: TRBV5-5; clone size: many
CDR3 protein: CSAQAGVRDTQYF; CDR3 DNA: TGCAGCGCCCAAGCGGGAGTACGGGATACGCAGTATTTT; D gene: TRBD2; J gene: TRBJ2-3; V gene: TRBV29-1; clone size: .
CDR3 protein: CASSLRGLDTGELFF; CDR3 DNA: TGTGCCAGCAGCTTAAGGGGGCTTGACACCGGGGAGCTGTTTTTT; D gene: TRBD1; J gene: TRBJ2-2; V gene: TRBV7-9; clone size: many
CDR3 protein: CASSQGQGGGKLFF; CDR3 DNA: TGTGCCAGCAGCCAAGGACAGGGGGGGGGAAAACTGTTTTTT; D gene: TRBD1; J gene: TRBJ1-4; V gene: TRBV3-1; clone size: .
CDR3 protein: CASSLDTGGEVYEQYF; CDR3 DNA: TGTGCCAGCAGCTTAGACACGGGGGGAGAGGTCTACGAGCAGTACTTC; D gene: TRBD2; J gene: TRBJ2-7; V gene: TRBV7-6; clone size: many